This T cell receptor beta chain was obtained from a study of cytomegalovirus exposure and HLA in healthy donors. At the time of sampling, donors were nominally healthy, though unrecorded immune exposures were likely. The CDR3 contains 13 residues. The V gene's germline CDR1 is SGHNT and CDR2 YYREEE (reference sequence). V lost 2 bases and J lost 7; bases outside the gene matches: 5. Details on this clone: Its antigen remains unidentified.

PCR primers comprised 60 Vbeta and 13 Jbeta primers. The protocol was immunoSEQ multiplex PCR, while the TCRdb copy is restricted to in-frame clones and leaves out a portion. The sample shows roughly 130,000 clones, about 85% of them seen only once. Study results and limitations: For TCR beta chains, V- and J-gene trimming was later linked to a missense DCLRE1C variant. Reports indicate that TCR beta sequences accurately predicted the HLA-A and HLA-B alleles of most subjects.

Sequencing was done on a sample of PBMCs. The chain is built from TRBV5-4 and TRBJ1-2; 7 bases match TRBD1. The TCR was taken from a boy younger than 18 in good health and CMV-seronegative. The CDR3 loop is CASSLSTGRGYTF. CDR3 in DNA: TGTGCCAGCAGCTTATCGACAGGGCGTGGCTACACCTTC.